These 12 T cell receptor beta chains came from one sample sequenced in a study of T cell responses to AZD1222 COVID-19 vaccine. Profiling relied on immunoSEQ multiplex PCR, and the TCRdb table lists in-frame clones only, not all of them. This repertoire shows 140,000 to 150,000 clones, 92% found once; its top ten account for over 1.5%. Material: peripheral blood, obtained on day 0 of AZD1222 vaccination. These receptors were obtained from an adult in good health.

The sample holds one count of this clone. The chain employs TRBV5-6 and TRBJ2-1; 8 nucleotides agree with TRBD1. V gave up 4 bases and J gave up 5 bases; unmatched junction bases: 5. CDR1 and CDR2 (germline): SGHDT, YYEEEE. This CDR3 comprises 14 residues. CDR3 nucleotide sequence: TGTGCCAGCAGCCTGGTGGGACAGGACAATGAGCAGTTCTTC. Residues: CASSLVGQDNEQFF.

The V gene is TRBV7-2, the J gene TRBJ2-1, with TRBD2 matching 10 bases. Germline V gene lookup returns CDR1 SGHTA and CDR2 FQGNSA. The length of the CDR3 is 15 residues. J was trimmed by 9 bases and V by 5 bases; bases with no gene match: 10. The chain's CDR3 is CASSEKVLAGAEQFF. The CDR3 DNA sequence: TGTGCCAGCAGCGAGAAGGTCCTAGCGGGAGCTGAGCAGTTCTTC.

The chain links TRBV9 to TRBJ1-6; D call uncertain. The ends were cut back, 1 base at V and 11 bases at J, with 13 bases in the middle. The CDR3 has 14 amino acids. Germline V lookup: CDR1 SGDLS, CDR2 YYNGEE. For the CDR3, the DNA is TGTGCCAGCAGCGTATATGGCTTCGGAACACCCCTCCACTTT. Protein sequence: CASSVYGFGTPLHF.

The chain employs TRBV27 and TRBJ2-3; 10 positions agree with TRBD2. J gave up 2 bases and V 7 bases, and 6 bases lay outside the gene matches. Germline-derived CDR1 and CDR2 are MNHEY and SMNVEV (reference sequence). The CDR3 has 15 amino acids. The CDR3: CASISGRAFTDTQYF. DNA for the CDR3: TGTGCCAGCATCAGCGGGAGGGCCTTCACAGATACGCAGTATTTT.

Note on this clone: Other DNA sequences in this sample translate to the same CDR3. V and J are TRBV7-6 and TRBJ2-7; the D is unclear. This CDR3 contains 13 residues. Germline CDR1 is SGHVS and CDR2 is FNYEAQ. With 5 bases removed from V and 3 bases from J, the gap between germline ends came to 11 bases. CDR3 nucleotides: TGTGCCAGCAGCCTAGGGCCAAACTACGAGCAGTACTTC. Its translation is CASSLGPNYEQYF.

The V gene is TRBV3-1 (or the pseudogene TRBV3-2), the J gene TRBJ2-2; 9 nucleotides line up with TRBD2. Germline V CDR1 and CDR2: LGHDT, YNNKEL (reference sequence). Trimming took 6 bases from V and 7 from J; bases not matched to a gene: 12. The CDR3 runs 16 residues. CDR3 nucleotide sequence: TGTGCCAGCAGTGAATCCGGGACTAGCCGGGGCGGGGAGCTGTTTTTT. Translated, it gives CASSESGTSRGGELFF.

The chain carries TRBV27 and TRBJ2-3; D unclear. The CDR3 is 13 amino acids. V was trimmed by 3 bases and J by 1 base, leaving 5 bases between them. CDR1 and CDR2 (germline): MNHEY, SMNVEV (reference sequence). Here the CDR3 DNA reads TGTGCCAGCAGTTTTTCTGGCACAGATACGCAGTATTTT. Translation: CASSFSGTDTQYF.

V is TRBV2 and J is TRBJ1-2; perhaps TRBD1 as D (5 bases). This CDR3 has 12 amino acids. V lost 7 bases and J lost 8, with 14 bases in between. CDR1 is SNHLY, CDR2 FYNNEI, per germline. This CDR3 reads CASTRQGDGYTF. The CDR3 DNA reads as TGTGCCAGCACTCGGCAGGGTGACGGCTACACCTTC.

This clone was detected once. The chain combines TRBV28 with TRBJ1-2; D possibly corresponds to TRBD1 (5 bases). V was clipped by 8 bases and J by 2 bases, with 15 bases between them. The CDR3 length is 14 residues. Germline CDR1 reads MDHEN; CDR2 reads SYDVKM. CDR3 in DNA: TGTGCCAGCGGAATCCCGGGGGAGAACTATGGCTACACCTTC. Encoded protein: CASGIPGENYGYTF.

The gene calls are TRBV4-1 and TRBJ1-2; D ambiguous. The CDR3 runs 14 residues. V was cut by 4 bases and J by 4 bases, with 13 bases left in between. CDR1 and CDR2 (germline): MGHRA, YSYEKL. Written as DNA, the CDR3 is TGCGCCAGCAGCCTTGGTCGTGGCGGCTATGGCTACACCTTC. Its protein product is CASSLGRGGYGYTF.

The J gene is TRBJ2-1, the V gene TRBV10-3, with unresolved D. This CDR3 region has 13 residues. Trimming took 0 bases from V and 8 from J, leaving 8 bases between them. Germline V gives CDR1 ENHRY, CDR2 SYGVKD. CDR3 residues: CAISESALDEQFF. CDR3 nucleotides: TGTGCCATCAGTGAGTCCGCTCTTGATGAGCAGTTCTTC.

The V gene is TRBV14, the J gene TRBJ1-1; unclear D gene. The CDR3 has 13 amino acids. V lost 5 bases to trimming and J lost 2 bases, with 9 bases between them. Germline V gives CDR1 SGHDN, CDR2 FVKESK. This chain's CDR3 is CASSVGVNTEAFF. The CDR3 DNA reads as TGTGCCAGCAGCGTTGGGGTTAACACTGAAGCTTTCTTT.